A selection of T cell receptor beta chains follows, all from one sample in a study of blood T cells in healthy people across ages. From the 5' RACE reads, TCRdb called clonotypes with MiXCR, one entry per CDR3 protein. The sample carries approximately 1,000,000 distinct CDR3 sequences, more than 35% recorded once. Sequencing was done on a sample of blood. The receptors were sampled from a woman aged 60 to 75 in good health. The CDR3 runs from the conserved cysteine through the conserved F or W. D genes are given only for firm matches. The size entry is marked missing in some rows and otherwise reads once, few, many or a size class.

TRBV10-3	.	TRBJ1-5	few	TGTGCCATCAGTGAGTCGCCGGCCAGGGGATTGCAGCCCCAGCATTTT	CAISESPARGLQPQHF
TRBV6-1	.	TRBJ2-4	.	TGTGCCAGCAGTGAAGGACAGAAAAACATTCAGTACTTC	CASSEGQKNIQYF
TRBV20-1	TRBD2	TRBJ2-1	once	TGCAGTGCTAGCCTGGGACTAGTCTACAATGAGCAGTTCTTC	CSASLGLVYNEQFF
TRBV9	.	TRBJ2-3	.	TGTGCCAGCAGCGTACCGGACAGCACAGATACGCAGTATTTT	CASSVPDSTDTQYF
TRBV4-1	.	TRBJ2-1	.	TGCGCCAGCAGCCAAAGGTACGATGAGCAGTTCTTC	CASSQRYDEQFF
TRBV12-3/TRBV12-4	.	TRBJ2-2	.	TGTGCCAGCAGGTACTACCCCGGGGAGCTGTTTTTT	CASRYYPGELFF
TRBV6-6	.	TRBJ1-1	many	TGTGCCAGCAGTTACGCAGGGACGACTGAAGCTTTCTTT	CASSYAGTTEAFF
TRBV7-6	.	TRBJ2-1	.	TGTGCCAGCAGCTTAGCGCTACTGGGAGGCAATGAGCAGTTCTTC	CASSLALLGGNEQFF
TRBV4-2	.	TRBJ1-1	.	TGTGCCAGCAGCCAAGATCTTAGGGGAGGTACTGAAGCTTTCTTT	CASSQDLRGGTEAFF
TRBV20-1	.	TRBJ2-5	.	TGCAGTGCTAGATTTTATAGCGGAAACCAAGAGACCCAGTACTTC	CSARFYSGNQETQYF
TRBV28	.	TRBJ2-1	.	TGTGCCAGCAGTCCCTCCGATGAGCAGTTCTTC	CASSPSDEQFF
TRBV4-3	TRBD1	TRBJ2-7	.	TGCGCCAGCAGCCAGGGGACAGGAACTTTTGGCGAGCAGTACTTC	CASSQGTGTFGEQYF
TRBV28	.	TRBJ2-7	few	TGTGCCAGCAGTTTACCAGGACCGATTATGAAGCAGTACTTC	CASSLPGPIMKQYF
TRBV10-3	.	TRBJ2-7	.	TGTGCCACCAGTGAGTTTAAGGGCCCCTACGAGCAGTACTTC	CATSEFKGPYEQYF
TRBV25-1	TRBD1	TRBJ1-2	once	TGTGCCAGCAGTTGGGCAGGGGGCGGTTTAGCTAACTATGGCTACACCTTC	CASSWAGGGLANYGYTF
TRBV20-1	TRBD2	TRBJ2-7	many	TGCAGTGGGCTAGCGGCCTCCTACGAGCAGTACTTC	CSGLAASYEQYF
TRBV6-1	TRBD1	TRBJ2-7	.	TGTGCCAGCAGTGGGACAGGGGGTCCTCGGGAGCAGTACTTC	CASSGTGGPREQYF
TRBV6-1	.	TRBJ1-2	.	TGTGCCAGCAGTGATTCCCGGGTAGCTAACTATGGCTACACCTTC	CASSDSRVANYGYTF
TRBV21-1	.	TRBJ2-7	.	TGTGCCAGCAGCAAAAGTCTTCCTAGCGGGAGGTATTACTACGAGCAGTACTTC	CASSKSLPSGRYYYEQYF
TRBV9	.	TRBJ2-7	.	TGTGCCAGCCTAGCTGCCTACGAGCAGTACTTC	CASLAAYEQYF
TRBV3-1	.	TRBJ2-5	.	TGTGCCAGCAGCCAAGGGTCACCCAAGCCGACCCAGTACTTC	CASSQGSPKPTQYF
TRBV20-1	.	TRBJ2-2	.	TGCAGTGCTACGCGGCTTGCGAACACCGGGGAGCTGTTTTTT	CSATRLANTGELFF
TRBV14	.	TRBJ2-3	.	TGTGCCAGCAGCCAAGTTGAATTGGGACGGGATCAAGATACGCAGTATTTT	CASSQVELGRDQDTQYF
TRBV5-1	TRBD1	TRBJ2-1	many	TGCGCCAGCAGCTTGGGGGACAGCTACAATGAGCAGTTCTTC	CASSLGDSYNEQFF
TRBV27	.	TRBJ2-7	.	TGTGCCAGCAGTTTATCGGAGGACCGCCTTGACTACGAGCAGTACTTC	CASSLSEDRLDYEQYF
TRBV6-5	.	TRBJ2-1	.	TGTGCCAGCAGTTACTTCGGAACTCAGGATGAGCAGTTCTTC	CASSYFGTQDEQFF
TRBV27	.	TRBJ2-1	.	TGTGCCAGCAGTCCTCAGTTGGACAATGAGCAGTTCTTC	CASSPQLDNEQFF
TRBV3-1	.	TRBJ2-7	once	TGTGCCAGCAGCCACGCATTCTCCGACGAGCAGTACTTC	CASSHAFSDEQYF
TRBV10-3	TRBD2	TRBJ2-5	.	TGTGCCATCAGTGAGTCTCGCGGGAGAAAAAGGGAGACCCAGTACTTC	CAISESRGRKRETQYF
TRBV7-2	.	TRBJ2-5	few	TGTGCCAGCAGCTTAGATCCTTCACGTACCCAGTACTTC	CASSLDPSRTQYF
TRBV11-2	.	TRBJ2-1	.	TGTGCCAGCAGCTTAAACGGTGGGCTATTCGGTGGGCAGTTCTTC	CASSLNGGLFGGQFF
TRBV6-5	.	TRBJ1-1	.	TGTGCCAGCAGTTTACGGGACGGCGAGACTGAAGCTTTCTTT	CASSLRDGETEAFF
TRBV7-8	.	TRBJ2-3	.	TGTGCCAGCAGCTTAGGACGGACTAGCAGGGGGAATACGCAGTATTTT	CASSLGRTSRGNTQYF
TRBV15	TRBD1	TRBJ2-5	many	TGTGCCACCAGCAGGGGCAGGGGGCTGGGAGAGACCCAGTACTTC	CATSRGRGLGETQYF
TRBV20-1	.	TRBJ1-5	.	TGCAGTGCCAAGAAGGGCGGCAATCAGCCCCAGCATTTT	CSAKKGGNQPQHF
TRBV5-6	.	TRBJ1-2	.	TGTGCCAGCAGGAAACGGGTGGACATCATCTACTATGGCTACACCTTC	CASRKRVDIIYYGYTF
TRBV2	.	TRBJ2-7	.	TGTGCCAGCAGTGTTGTCAGAAACGAGCAGTACTTC	CASSVVRNEQYF
TRBV27	.	TRBJ2-7	.	TGTGCCAGCAGCGACTACCCCTCCTACGAGCAGTACTTC	CASSDYPSYEQYF
TRBV15	TRBD2	TRBJ2-7	few	TGTGCCACCAGCAGAGATCTAGCGGGAGTCTCCCACGAGCAGTACTTC	CATSRDLAGVSHEQYF
TRBV30	.	TRBJ2-7	.	TGTGCCGGGCAAGGACGGACCTACGAGCAGTACTTC	CAGQGRTYEQYF
TRBV6-2/TRBV6-3	.	TRBJ2-7	.	TGTGCCAGCAGTTACTCGAGGGAGTCCCAGTACTTC	CASSYSRESQYF
TRBV2	.	TRBJ2-3	.	TGTGCCAGCAGTGAAATGGGGATAAGCACAGATACGCAGTATTTT	CASSEMGISTDTQYF
TRBV4-1	.	TRBJ2-3	few	TGCGCCAGCAGTTGGCGGGGCCCTAGCACAGATACGCAGTATTTT	CASSWRGPSTDTQYF
TRBV6-6	.	TRBJ1-4	few	TGTGCCAGCAGTGCCGGGAACGAAAAACTGTTTTTT	CASSAGNEKLFF
TRBV25-1	TRBD1	TRBJ2-7	.	TGTGCCAGCAGTGGGACAGGGCAAGGCTACGAGCAGTACTTC	CASSGTGQGYEQYF
TRBV18	.	TRBJ2-7	.	TGTGCCAGCTCAGAGCATCGGGACACCCTCTACGAGCAGTACTTC	CASSEHRDTLYEQYF
TRBV20-1	TRBD2	TRBJ2-3	once	TGCAGTGCCACGCCGGGACCCGGGAGGGCCGGAACAGATACGCAGTATTTT	CSATPGPGRAGTDTQYF
TRBV5-4	TRBD2	TRBJ2-3	.	TGTGCCAGCAGCTTGCCGTCGCTAGCGGGAGTATTGGATACGCAGTATTTT	CASSLPSLAGVLDTQYF
TRBV6-1	.	TRBJ1-2	.	TGTGCCAGCAGTTTCTATGGCTACACCTTC	CASSFYGYTF
TRBV27	.	TRBJ1-5	.	TGTGCCAGCAGTTCTACAGGGATAGGTCAGCCCCAGCATTTT	CASSSTGIGQPQHF
TRBV3-1	TRBD2	TRBJ2-1	.	TGTGCCAGCAGCCAAGAGGGGGGGAGCCAGTTCTTC	CASSQEGGSQFF
TRBV28	TRBD1	TRBJ1-1	.	TGTGCCAGCAGTCCAGGGACAGGAGGGGCTGAAGCTTTCTTT	CASSPGTGGAEAFF
TRBV7-9	.	TRBJ2-2	few	TGTGCCAGCAACCAACAAAACACCGGGGAGCTGTTTTTT	CASNQQNTGELFF
TRBV12-3/TRBV12-4	.	TRBJ1-2	few	TGTGCCAGCAGTACCCAGGGTAACTATGGCTACACCTTC	CASSTQGNYGYTF